This T cell receptor beta chain derives from a study of T cell repertoires in cytomegalovirus infection. As for the study in general: It was the public TCR beta signatures that indicated both CMV infection and matching HLA type. Study outcomes and limitations: Dominant in the ex vivo response were TCR beta clonotypes restricted by HLA-C and specific for CMV.

A few counts support this clonotype. Its specificity is not known. Germline lookup yields CDR1 SGHTA and CDR2 FQGTGA. This CDR3 comprises 14 residues. The ends were cut back, 10 bases at V and 3 bases at J, with 15 bases in the middle. Using its own MiXCR run on the reads, TCRdb lists one record per CDR3 protein. This sample has 150,000 to 200,000 distinct CDR3 sequences, with about 28% found just once. This TCR came from a human donor in good health (CMV status not recorded). Some clones in this sample may be carry-over from other donors' samples. Specimen: PBMCs. This chain joins TRBV7-3 and TRBJ2-2; D not resolved. The CDR3: CATRKMSDTGELFF. The CDR3 bases are TGTGCCACCAGAAAAATGTCGGACACCGGGGAGCTGTTTTTT.